The present TCR beta chain was sequenced within a study of blood T cell repertoires in COVID-19. Study as a whole: The samples span acute and convalescent COVID-19 from the United States, Italy and Spain.

The data were produced by immunoSEQ multiplex PCR, yet TCRdb's version contains in-frame clones alone and is incomplete. The sample lists 470,000 or so clones, more than 85% occurring once. Trimming removed 3 bases from V and 6 bases from J, with 14 bases in between. This CDR3 contains 14 residues. CDR1 and CDR2 from the germline V gene are MNHEY and SVGEGT. The J gene is TRBJ1-2, the V gene TRBV6-2 or TRBV6-3, with no clear D. The material sequenced was peripheral blood. The origin of this receptor is a woman in her 30s with acute or convalescent COVID-19. The CDR3 bases are TGTGCCAGCAGTTATATCGGGGAAGCTAATGGCTACACCTTC. Translating gives CASSYIGEANGYTF.